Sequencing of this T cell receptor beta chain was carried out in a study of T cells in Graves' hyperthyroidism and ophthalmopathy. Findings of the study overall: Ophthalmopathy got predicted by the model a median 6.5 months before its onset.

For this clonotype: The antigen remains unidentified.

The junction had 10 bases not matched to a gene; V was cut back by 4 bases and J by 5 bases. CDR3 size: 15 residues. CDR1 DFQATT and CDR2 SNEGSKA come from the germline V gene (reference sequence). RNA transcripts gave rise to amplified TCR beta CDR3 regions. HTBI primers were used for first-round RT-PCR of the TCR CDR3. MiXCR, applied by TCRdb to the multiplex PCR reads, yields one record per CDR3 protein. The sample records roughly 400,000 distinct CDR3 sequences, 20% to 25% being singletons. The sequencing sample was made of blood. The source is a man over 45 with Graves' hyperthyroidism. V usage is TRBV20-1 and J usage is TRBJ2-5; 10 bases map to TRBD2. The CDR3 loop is CSAKSSGSGLETQYF. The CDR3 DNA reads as TGCAGTGCTAAGTCTAGCGGGAGTGGTTTGGAGACCCAGTACTTC.